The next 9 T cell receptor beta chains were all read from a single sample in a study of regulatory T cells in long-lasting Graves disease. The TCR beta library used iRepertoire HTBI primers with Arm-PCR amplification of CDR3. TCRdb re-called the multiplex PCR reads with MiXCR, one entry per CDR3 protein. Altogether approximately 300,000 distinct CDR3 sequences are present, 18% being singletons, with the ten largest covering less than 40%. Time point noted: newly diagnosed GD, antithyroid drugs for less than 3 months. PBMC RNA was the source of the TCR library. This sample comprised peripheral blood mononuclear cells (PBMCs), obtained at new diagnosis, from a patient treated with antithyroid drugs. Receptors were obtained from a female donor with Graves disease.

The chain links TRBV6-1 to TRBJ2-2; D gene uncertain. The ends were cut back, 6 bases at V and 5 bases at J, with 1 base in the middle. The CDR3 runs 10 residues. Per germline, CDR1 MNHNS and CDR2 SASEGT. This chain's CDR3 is CASRTGELFF. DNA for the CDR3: TGTGCCAGCAGGACCGGGGAGCTGTTTTTT.

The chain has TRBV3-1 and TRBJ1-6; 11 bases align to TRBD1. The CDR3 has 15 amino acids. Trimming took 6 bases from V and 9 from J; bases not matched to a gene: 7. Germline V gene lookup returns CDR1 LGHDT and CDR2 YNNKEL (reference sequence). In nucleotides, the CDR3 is TGTGCCAGCAGGAAAGCGGGACAGGGGGGTTCACCCCTCCACTTT. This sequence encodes CASRKAGQGGSPLHF.

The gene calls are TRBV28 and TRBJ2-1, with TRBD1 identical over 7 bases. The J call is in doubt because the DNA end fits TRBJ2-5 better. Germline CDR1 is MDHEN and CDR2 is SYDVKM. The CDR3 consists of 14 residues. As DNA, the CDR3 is TGTGCCAGCAGTTACCCCAGGGGGAGAGAGACCCAGTACTTC. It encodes CASSYPRGRETQYF.

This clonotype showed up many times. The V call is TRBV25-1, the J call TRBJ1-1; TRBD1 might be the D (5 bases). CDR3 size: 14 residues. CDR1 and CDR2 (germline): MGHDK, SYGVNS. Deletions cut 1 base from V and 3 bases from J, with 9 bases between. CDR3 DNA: TGTGCCAGCAGTGAATTAGGGGCTCACACTGAAGCTTTCTTT. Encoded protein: CASSELGAHTEAFF. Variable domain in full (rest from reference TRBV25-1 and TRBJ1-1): EADIYQTPRYLVIGTGKKITLECSQTMGHDKMYWYQQDPGMELHLIHYSYGVNSTEKGDLSSESTVSRIRTEHFPLTLESARPSHTSQYLCASSELGAHTEAFFGQGTRLTVV.

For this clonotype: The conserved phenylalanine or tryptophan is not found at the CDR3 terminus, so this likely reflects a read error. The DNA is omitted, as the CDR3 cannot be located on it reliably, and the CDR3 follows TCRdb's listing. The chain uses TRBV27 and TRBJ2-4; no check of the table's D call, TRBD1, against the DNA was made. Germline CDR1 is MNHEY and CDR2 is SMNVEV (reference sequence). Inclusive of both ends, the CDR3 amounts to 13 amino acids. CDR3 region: CASHLRGQQYFGP.

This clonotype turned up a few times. The CDR3 is CASSDLGGSGSLNEQFF. CDR3 nucleotides: TGTGCCAGCAGCGACTTAGGGGGTAGCGGGAGTTTGAATGAGCAGTTCTTC. V and J are TRBV9 and TRBJ2-1; TRBD2 matches at 9 bases. The V and J ends lost 3 bases and 7 bases, in that order; junction bases with no gene match: 14. Germline V gene sequence: CDR1 SGDLS, CDR2 YYNGEE. The CDR3 contains 17 residues.

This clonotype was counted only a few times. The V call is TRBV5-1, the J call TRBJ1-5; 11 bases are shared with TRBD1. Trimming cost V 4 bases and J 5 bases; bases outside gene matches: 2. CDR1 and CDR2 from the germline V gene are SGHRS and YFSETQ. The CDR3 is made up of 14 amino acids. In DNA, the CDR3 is TGCGCCAGCAGCACGGGACAGGGGGATCAGCCCCAGCATTTT. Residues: CASSTGQGDQPQHF.

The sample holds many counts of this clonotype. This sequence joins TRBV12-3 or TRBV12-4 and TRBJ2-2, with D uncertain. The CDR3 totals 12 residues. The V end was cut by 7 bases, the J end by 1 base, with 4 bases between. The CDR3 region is CASTENTGELFF. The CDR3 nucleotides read TGTGCCAGCACCGAGAACACCGGGGAGCTGTTTTTT.

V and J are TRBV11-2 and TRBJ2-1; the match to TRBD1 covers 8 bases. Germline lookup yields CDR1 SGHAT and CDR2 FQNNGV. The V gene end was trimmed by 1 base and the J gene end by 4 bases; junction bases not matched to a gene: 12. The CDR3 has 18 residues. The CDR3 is CASSLGNPPGQVYNEQFF. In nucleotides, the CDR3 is TGTGCCAGCAGCTTAGGAAACCCCCCGGGACAGGTGTACAATGAGCAGTTCTTC.